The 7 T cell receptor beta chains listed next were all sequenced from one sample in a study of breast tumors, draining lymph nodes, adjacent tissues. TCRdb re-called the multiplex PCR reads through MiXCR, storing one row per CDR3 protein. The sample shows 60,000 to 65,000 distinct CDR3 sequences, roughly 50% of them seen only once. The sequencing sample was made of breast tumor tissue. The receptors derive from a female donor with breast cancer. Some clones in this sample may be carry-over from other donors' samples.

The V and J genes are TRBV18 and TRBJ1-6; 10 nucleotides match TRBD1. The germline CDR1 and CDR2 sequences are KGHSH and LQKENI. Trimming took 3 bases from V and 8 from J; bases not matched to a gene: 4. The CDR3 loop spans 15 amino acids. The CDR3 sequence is CASSPGQGLDSPLHF. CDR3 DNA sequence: TGTGCCAGCTCACCGGGACAGGGGTTGGATTCACCCCTCCACTTT.

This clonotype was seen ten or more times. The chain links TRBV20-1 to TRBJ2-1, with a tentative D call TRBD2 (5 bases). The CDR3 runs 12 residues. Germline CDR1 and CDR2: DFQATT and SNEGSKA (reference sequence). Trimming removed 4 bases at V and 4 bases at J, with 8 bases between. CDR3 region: CSATRTYNEQFF. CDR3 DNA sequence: TGCAGTGCTACGCGGACTTACAATGAGCAGTTCTTC.

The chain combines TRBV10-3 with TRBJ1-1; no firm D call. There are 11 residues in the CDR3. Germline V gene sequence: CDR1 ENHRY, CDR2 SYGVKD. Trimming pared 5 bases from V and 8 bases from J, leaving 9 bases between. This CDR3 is CAISQTEEAFF. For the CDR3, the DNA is TGTGCCATCAGTCAGACGGAGGAAGCTTTCTTT.

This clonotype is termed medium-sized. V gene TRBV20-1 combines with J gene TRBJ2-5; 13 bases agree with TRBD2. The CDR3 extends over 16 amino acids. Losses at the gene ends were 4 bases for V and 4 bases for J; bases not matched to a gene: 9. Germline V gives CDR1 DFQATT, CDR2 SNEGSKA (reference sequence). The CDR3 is CSATGLAGWGVETQYF. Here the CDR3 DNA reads TGCAGTGCTACGGGACTAGCGGGATGGGGAGTAGAGACCCAGTACTTC.

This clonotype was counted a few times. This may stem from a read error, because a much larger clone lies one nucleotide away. CDR3 DNA sequence: TGTACCAGCAGCTTCGGGGCCCAAGAGACCCAGTACTTC. Protein: CTSSFGAQETQYF. V is TRBV5-5 and J is TRBJ2-5, with D perhaps given as TRBD1 or TRBD2 (5 bases each). CDR3 length: 13 residues. Germline-derived CDR1 and CDR2 are SGHKS and YYEKEE (reference sequence).

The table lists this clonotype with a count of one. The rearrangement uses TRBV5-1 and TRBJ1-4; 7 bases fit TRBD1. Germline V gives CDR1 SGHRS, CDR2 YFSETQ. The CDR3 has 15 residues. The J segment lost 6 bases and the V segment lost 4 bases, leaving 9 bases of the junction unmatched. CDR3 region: CASSPTTGRHEKLFF. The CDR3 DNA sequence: TGCGCCAGCAGCCCGACGACAGGGAGGCATGAAAAACTGTTTTTT.

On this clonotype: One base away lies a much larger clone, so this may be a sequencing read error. CDR3 loop: CASSEGESTEAFF. DNA for the CDR3: TGTGCCAGCAGTGAAGGGGAGAGCACTGAAGCTTTCTTT. This chain joins TRBV2 and TRBJ1-1; unclear D gene. This CDR3 has 13 amino acids. CDR1 SNHLY and CDR2 FYNNEI come from the germline V gene. With 1 base removed from V and 4 bases from J, the gap between germline ends came to 7 bases.